One and the same sample provided the 29 T cell receptor beta chains below, sequenced in a study of vaccination and CD4 T cells after COVID-19 (dated by TCRdb to between 2020 and 2023). The antigens of these receptors remain unknown. The library was produced with PCR. The sequencer listed for this sample is Illumina iSeq 100. TCR sequencing of DNA from cultured CD4+ T cells used the Oncomine TCR Beta short-read assay at the Johns Hopkins FTIC core. TCRdb cleaned the public reads at Q25 with fastp, built clones with MiXCR and kept in-frame beta chains. Under each unique CDR3 protein, matching rows form one entry showing the most common genes and DNA. This sample lists more than 10,000 distinct CDR3 sequences; roughly 41% were detected once. About 9.3% of the sample rests with the top ten. The treatment or condition tag for this specimen amounts to: approximately nine-day PBMC culture with coronavirus spike peptide pools or control peptides (ViraFEST assay).

Sample: CD4+ T cells from blood, cultured in vitro, taken after SARS-CoV-2 vaccination. These receptors came from a human donor who had recovered from COVID-19.

The V and J genes are TRBV5-5 and TRBJ1-5; a possible D gene is TRBD1 (5 bases). Germline lookup yields CDR1 SGHKS and CDR2 YYEKEE (reference sequence). This CDR3 region has 14 residues. V was clipped by 3 bases and J by 4 bases, with 11 bases between them. The CDR3 here is CASSYRDGNQPQHF. The CDR3 region has the DNA TGTGCCAGCAGCTACCGGGACGGGAATCAGCCCCAGCATTTT.

V and J are TRBV14 and TRBJ2-7; tentative D call: TRBD1 (6 bases). The CDR3 length is 15 residues. V was trimmed by 0 bases and J by 4 bases, leaving 13 bases between them. CDR1 and CDR2 (germline): SGHDN, FVKESK. DNA for the CDR3: TGTGCCAGCAGCCAAGACACAGGGTCTGCATACGAGCAGTACTTC. Translating gives CASSQDTGSAYEQYF.

Only a few counts were recorded for this clonotype. The chain recombines TRBV29-1 with TRBJ1-5; TRBD1 is a possible D gene (5 bases). CDR3 length equals 13 residues. CDR1 is SQVTM and CDR2 is ANQGSEA in the germline V gene. The CDR3, as DNA: TGCAGTGTCCAGCAGGGCCTAAATCAGCCCCAGCATTTT. Its translation: CSVQQGLNQPQHF.

This chain connects TRBV7-7 to TRBJ2-1, with D unresolved. The germline gives CDR1 SSHAT, CDR2 FNYEAQ (reference sequence). The V and J ends lost 5 bases and 5 bases respectively, with 10 bases between them. This CDR3 contains 13 residues. Here the CDR3 reads CASSPNMDNEQFF. The CDR3 nucleotides read TGTGCCAGCAGCCCAAATATGGACAATGAGCAGTTCTTC.

This clonotype was detected only a few times. The genes are TRBV6-1 and TRBJ2-2, with D possibly being TRBD2 (5 bases). CDR3 size: 13 residues. The ends were cut back, 6 bases at V and 6 bases at J, with 11 bases in the middle. Germline loops: CDR1 MNHNS, CDR2 SASEGT. CDR3 sequence: CASSSEGPGELFF. The CDR3 DNA sequence: TGTGCCAGCAGCTCAGAGGGTCCCGGGGAGCTGTTTTTT.

This clonotype has just a few counts. This sequence joins TRBV27 and TRBJ1-5; D possibly corresponds to TRBD1 (6 bases). Germline values: CDR1 MNHEY, CDR2 SMNVEV (reference sequence). The CDR3 has 13 amino acids. The germline V and J ends were trimmed by 3 bases and 11 bases, with 14 bases remaining between them. The CDR3 DNA follows: TGTGCCAGCAGTTTCTCGGGGGGCTGGGCCCAGCATTTT. Translating it yields CASSFSGGWAQHF.

The V and J genes are TRBV12-3 or TRBV12-4 and TRBJ1-6; D is uncertain. V was cut by 3 bases and J by 6 bases, with 6 bases left in between. The CDR3 is 13 amino acids. CDR3 sequence: CASSLTPNSPLHF. The CDR3 nucleotides are TGTGCCAGCAGTTTGACGCCTAATTCACCCCTCCACTTT.

The gene calls are TRBV19 and TRBJ1-6, with D unclear. Deletions cut 3 bases from V and 7 bases from J, with 10 bases between. The CDR3 is 14 amino acids. Germline V gives CDR1 LNHDA, CDR2 SQIVND (reference sequence). The chain's CDR3 is CASSISIKNSPLHF. CDR3 coding DNA: TGTGCCAGTAGTATCAGTATAAAGAATTCACCCCTCCACTTT.

This chain connects TRBV27 to TRBJ1-5; no firm D call. CDR1 is MNHEY and CDR2 is SMNVEV in the germline V gene (reference sequence). CDR3 length: 13 amino acids. Trimming took off 5 bases at V and 7 bases at J, with 12 bases between the two ends. CDR3 in amino acids: CASSTRPDQPQHF. The CDR3 coding sequence is TGTGCCAGCAGTACGAGACCGGACCAGCCCCAGCATTTT.

This chain uses TRBV19 with TRBJ2-5; possibly TRBD2 for D (6 bases). The CDR3 consists of 15 residues. V was cut by 4 bases and J by 5 bases, with 17 bases left in between. Per the germline V gene, CDR1 is LNHDA and CDR2 is SQIVND (reference sequence). CDR3 coding DNA: TGTGCCAGTAGTACCGCGGGACGGCAAACGGAGACCCAGTACTTC. Translating it yields CASSTAGRQTETQYF.

The CDR3 sequence: CASSSAGIHTEAFF. The CDR3 DNA reads as TGTGCCAGCAGTTCGGCCGGGATCCACACTGAAGCTTTCTTT. The gene calls are TRBV6-2 or TRBV6-3 and TRBJ1-1; D is undetermined. Between the trimmed V and J ends, which lost 4 bases and 3 bases, there was a span of 12 bases. The germline CDR1 and CDR2 sequences are MNHEY and SVGEGT. The CDR3 runs to 14 residues.

This sequence joins TRBV28 and TRBJ1-6; 7 bases agree with TRBD1. Germline CDR1 and CDR2: MDHEN and SYDVKM. The CDR3 totals 16 residues. The junction had 8 bases not matched to a gene; V was cut back by 3 bases and J by 6 bases. CDR3 residues: CASSFPLGQLNSPLHF. The CDR3, as DNA: TGTGCCAGCAGTTTCCCCTTGGGACAGCTTAATTCACCCCTCCACTTT.

The rearrangement joins TRBV20-1 to TRBJ1-1, with 7 bases lining up with TRBD1. CDR1 DFQATT and CDR2 SNEGSKA come from the germline V gene (reference sequence). CDR3 length: 14 amino acids. The J segment lost 3 bases and the V segment lost 0 bases, leaving 4 bases of the junction unmatched. CDR3 sequence (DNA): TGCAGTGCTAGAGAGACAGGGAAGGACACTGAAGCTTTCTTT. Protein: CSARETGKDTEAFF.

The chain employs TRBV23-1 and TRBJ2-5, with TRBD1 matching over 8 bases. TRBV23-1 is identified as an open reading frame with a role that is uncertain. This CDR3 region has 13 residues. Trimming removed 8 bases from V and 4 bases from J; junction bases left unmatched: 6. The CDR3 loop reads CASGNRGTETQYF. The CDR3, as DNA: TGCGCCAGCGGAAACAGGGGGACAGAGACCCAGTACTTC.

The genes are TRBV12-3 or TRBV12-4 and TRBJ1-2; 10 bases agree with TRBD1. The trim removed 5 bases at V and 5 bases at J, leaving 8 bases unmatched. CDR3 length equals 15 residues. Here the CDR3 DNA reads TGTGCCAGCAGTCCGAGACAGGGGGCAGGGTATGGCTACACCTTC. Translated, it gives CASSPRQGAGYGYTF.

The chain combines TRBV27 with TRBJ2-1; D may be TRBD2 (6 bases). CDR1 is MNHEY, CDR2 SMNVEV, per germline (reference sequence). This CDR3 spans 13 amino acids. V lost 6 bases and J 0 bases, leaving 6 bases between the germline ends. CDR3 residues: CASSGSSYNEQFF. CDR3 bases: TGTGCCAGCAGCGGGAGCTCCTACAATGAGCAGTTCTTC.

V and J are TRBV20-1 and TRBJ2-7, with D possibly TRBD2 on 6 matching bases. This CDR3 has 15 residues. In germline, CDR1 is DFQATT, CDR2 SNEGSKA (reference sequence). V lost 1 base and J 5 bases, leaving 18 bases between the germline ends. The DNA of the CDR3 is TGCAGTGCTAGAGGTACCGGAGGGACGGGCGACGAGCAGTACTTC. Translating gives CSARGTGGTGDEQYF.

The chain uses TRBV28 and TRBJ1-2, with TRBD1 matching over 7 bases. V shed 6 bases, J shed 5 bases, and the junction held 12 bases outside the gene matches. Germline V gives CDR1 MDHEN, CDR2 SYDVKM. The CDR3 has 15 residues. CDR3: CASRAPTGALYGYTF. The DNA for the CDR3 is TGTGCCAGCAGAGCACCTACAGGGGCCCTTTATGGCTACACCTTC.

This clonotype was seen more than once but under ten times. The chain employs TRBV12-3 or TRBV12-4 and TRBJ1-5, with D hard to call. Between the trimmed V and J ends, which lost 4 bases and 1 base, there was a span of 5 bases. The length of the CDR3 is 13 residues. CDR3 protein: CASSYISNQPQHF. In nucleotides, the CDR3 is TGTGCCAGCAGTTACATAAGCAATCAGCCCCAGCATTTT.

V usage is TRBV4-1 and J usage is TRBJ2-3; the match to TRBD2 covers 10 bases. The CDR3 has 18 amino acids. In germline, CDR1 is MGHRA, CDR2 YSYEKL. The V segment lost 4 bases and the J segment 6 bases; nucleotides outside the gene matches: 16. The CDR3 sequence: CASSPSVASGRRSDTQYF. DNA for the CDR3: TGCGCCAGCAGCCCCTCAGTGGCTAGCGGGAGAAGGTCGGATACGCAGTATTTT.

This clonotype was detected only a few times. V is TRBV7-9 and J is TRBJ2-5, with 9 bases fitting TRBD1. This CDR3 comprises 15 residues. Germline values: CDR1 SEHNR, CDR2 FQNEAQ (reference sequence). With 4 bases clipped from V and 9 bases from J, the junction kept 12 bases outside the gene matches. The CDR3 DNA sequence: TGTGCCAGCAGCTCCGACAGGGGGGCGGAAGGGCCCCAGTACTTC. Its translation is CASSSDRGAEGPQYF.

The chain employs TRBV20-1 and TRBJ2-7; either TRBD1 or TRBD2 may supply D (5 bases each). Germline CDR1 reads DFQATT; CDR2 reads SNEGSKA (reference sequence). V lost 5 bases, J lost 3 bases, and 17 bases lay in between. This CDR3 is built from 14 residues. Here the CDR3 DNA reads TGCAGTGCTGGAAAATCCGGGACCAACTACGAGCAGTACTTC. It is translated as CSAGKSGTNYEQYF.

Only a few counts were recorded for this clonotype. DNA of the CDR3: TGTGCCAGCAGTGAAACAGGGTTTGGCTATGGCTACACCTTC. It translates to CASSETGFGYGYTF. The J gene is TRBJ1-2, the V gene TRBV2; a weak D match, TRBD1 (6 bases). V was cut by 2 bases and J by 4 bases, with 11 bases left in between. This CDR3 has 14 amino acids. CDR1 SNHLY and CDR2 FYNNEI come from the germline V gene.

The genes are TRBV27 and TRBJ2-1; TRBD1 or TRBD2 may be the D gene (6 bases each). This CDR3 is built from 15 residues. Germline CDR1 is MNHEY and CDR2 is SMNVEV (reference sequence). Trimming took 2 bases from V and 8 from J, leaving 16 bases between them. CDR3 DNA sequence: TGTGCCAGCAGTTTACGTTCGGGGGCTAGCGATGAGCAGTTCTTC. Protein sequence: CASSLRSGASDEQFF.

This clonotype was observed a handful of times. V usage is TRBV5-1 and J usage is TRBJ2-7; D remains ambiguous. The CDR3 loop spans 11 amino acids. Trimming removed 0 bases from V and 7 bases from J, with 5 bases in between. Germline-derived CDR1 and CDR2 are SGHRS and YFSETQ. CDR3 nucleotides: TGCGCCAGCAGCTTGGAGGCAGAGCAGTACTTC. Translated: CASSLEAEQYF.

The chain employs TRBV6-1 and TRBJ2-1, with 8 bases matching TRBD1. This CDR3 region has 16 residues. J was trimmed by 7 bases and V by 6 bases; bases with no gene match: 14. Germline assignment: CDR1 MNHNS and CDR2 SASEGT. DNA of the CDR3: TGTGCCAGCAGCTCCAACAGGGGGTCAATTAGGAATGAGCAGTTCTTC. Its protein product is CASSSNRGSIRNEQFF.

This rearrangement joins TRBV10-3 to TRBJ2-3; D gene unclear. Per germline, CDR1 ENHRY and CDR2 SYGVKD. The CDR3 contains 13 residues. V lost 1 base and J lost 6, with 8 bases in between. The CDR3 is CAISELFVDTQYF. The CDR3 DNA reads TGTGCCATCAGTGAGTTGTTCGTGGATACGCAGTATTTT.

The V gene is TRBV28, the J gene TRBJ1-3, with TRBD1 identical over 7 bases. Germline V lookup: CDR1 MDHEN, CDR2 SYDVKM. This CDR3 region has 15 residues. V was pared by 6 bases and J by 8 bases, with 13 bases of the junction left unmatched. This CDR3 reads CASSPSGQGGDTIYF. CDR3 nucleotides: TGTGCCAGCAGCCCAAGTGGGCAGGGGGGAGACACCATATATTTT.

The rearrangement joins TRBV20-1 to TRBJ2-1; D may be TRBD2 (5 bases). The CDR3 sequence is 14 residues long. Germline CDR1 is DFQATT and CDR2 is SNEGSKA (reference sequence). V lost 1 base to trimming and J lost 3 bases, with 10 bases between them. CDR3 sequence: CSARVSGYYNEQFF. CDR3 in DNA: TGCAGTGCTAGAGTGTCGGGATACTACAATGAGCAGTTCTTC.